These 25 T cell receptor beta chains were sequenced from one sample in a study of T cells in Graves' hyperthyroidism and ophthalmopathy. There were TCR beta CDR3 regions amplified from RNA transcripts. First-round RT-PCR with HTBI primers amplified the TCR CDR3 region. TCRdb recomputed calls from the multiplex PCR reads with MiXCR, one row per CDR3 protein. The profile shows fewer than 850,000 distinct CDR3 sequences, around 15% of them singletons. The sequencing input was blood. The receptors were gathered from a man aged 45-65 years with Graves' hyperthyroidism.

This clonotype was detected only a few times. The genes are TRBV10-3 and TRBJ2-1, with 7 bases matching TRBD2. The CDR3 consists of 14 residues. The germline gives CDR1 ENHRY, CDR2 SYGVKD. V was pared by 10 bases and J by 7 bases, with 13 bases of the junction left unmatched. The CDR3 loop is CATRDETSTNEQFF. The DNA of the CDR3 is TGTGCCACCAGGGACGAGACTAGCACGAATGAGCAGTTCTTC.

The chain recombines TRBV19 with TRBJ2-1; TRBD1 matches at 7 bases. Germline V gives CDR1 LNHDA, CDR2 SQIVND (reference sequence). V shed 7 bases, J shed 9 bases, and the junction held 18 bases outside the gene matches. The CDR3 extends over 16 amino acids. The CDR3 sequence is CASTPNSGQVRREQFF. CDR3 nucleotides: TGTGCCAGTACCCCCAACTCCGGACAGGTTAGACGTGAGCAGTTCTTC.

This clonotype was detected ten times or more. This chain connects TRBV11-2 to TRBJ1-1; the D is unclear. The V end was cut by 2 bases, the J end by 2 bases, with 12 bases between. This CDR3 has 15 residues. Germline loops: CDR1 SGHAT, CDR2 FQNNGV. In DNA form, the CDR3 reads TGTGCCAGCAGCTTAAGAAGTGGAGTAAACACTGAAGCTTTCTTT. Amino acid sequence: CASSLRSGVNTEAFF.

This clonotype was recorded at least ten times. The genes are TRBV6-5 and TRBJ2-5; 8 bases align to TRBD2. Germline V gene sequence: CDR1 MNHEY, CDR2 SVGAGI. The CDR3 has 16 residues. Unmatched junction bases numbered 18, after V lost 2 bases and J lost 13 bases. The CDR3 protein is CASSYLGGRTLIGLYF. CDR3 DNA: TGTGCCAGCAGTTACCTCGGCGGGAGGACCCTCATTGGGTTGTACTTC.

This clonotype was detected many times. In DNA, the CDR3 is TGCAGTGCGAGAACCCTCCAGACTAGCGGCAGCTCCTACGAGCAGTACTTC. It specifies CSARTLQTSGSSYEQYF. The chain carries TRBV20-1 and TRBJ2-7; 9 bases are shared with TRBD2. The CDR3 totals 17 residues. Per germline, CDR1 DFQATT and CDR2 SNEGSKA (reference sequence). V shed 6 bases and J 0 bases; nucleotides not matched to a gene: 15.

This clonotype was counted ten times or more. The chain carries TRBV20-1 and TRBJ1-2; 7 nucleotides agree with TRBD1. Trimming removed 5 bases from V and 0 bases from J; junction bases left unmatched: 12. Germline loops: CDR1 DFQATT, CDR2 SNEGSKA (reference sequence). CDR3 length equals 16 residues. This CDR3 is CSASVPGTAANYGYTF. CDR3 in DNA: TGCAGTGCTTCTGTCCCCGGGACAGCAGCTAACTATGGCTACACCTTC.

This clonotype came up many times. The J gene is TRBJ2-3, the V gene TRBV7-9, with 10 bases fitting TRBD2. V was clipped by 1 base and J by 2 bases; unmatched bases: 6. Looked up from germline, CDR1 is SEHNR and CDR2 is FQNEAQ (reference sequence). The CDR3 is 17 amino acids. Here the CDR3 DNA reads TGTGCCAGCAGCTTAGTTGTAGCGGGAGGCCTCACAGATACGCAGTATTTT. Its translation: CASSLVVAGGLTDTQYF. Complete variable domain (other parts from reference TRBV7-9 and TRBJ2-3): DTGVSQNPRHKITKRGQNVTFRCDPISEHNRLYWYRQTLGQGPEFLTYFQNEAQLEKSRLLSDRFSAERPKGSFSTLEIQRTEQGDSAMYLCASSLVVAGGLTDTQYFGPGTRLTVL.

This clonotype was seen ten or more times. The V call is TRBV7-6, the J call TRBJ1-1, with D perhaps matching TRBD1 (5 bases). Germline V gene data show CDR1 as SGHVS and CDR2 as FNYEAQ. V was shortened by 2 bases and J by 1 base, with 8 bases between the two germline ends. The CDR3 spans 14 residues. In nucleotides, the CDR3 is TGTGCCAGCAGCTTATACCAGGGGAACACTGAAGCTTTCTTT. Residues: CASSLYQGNTEAFF.

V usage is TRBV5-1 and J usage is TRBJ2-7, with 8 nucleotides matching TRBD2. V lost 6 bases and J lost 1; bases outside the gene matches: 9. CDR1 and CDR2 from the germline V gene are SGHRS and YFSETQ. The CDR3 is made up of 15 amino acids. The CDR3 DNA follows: TGCGCCAGCACGGGGGGGGAAGCCCCTTCCTACGAGCAGTACTTC. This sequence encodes CASTGGEAPSYEQYF.

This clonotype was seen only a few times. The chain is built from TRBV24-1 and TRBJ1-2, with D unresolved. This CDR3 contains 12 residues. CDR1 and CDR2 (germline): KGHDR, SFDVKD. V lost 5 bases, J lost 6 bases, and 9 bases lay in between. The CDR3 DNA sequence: TGTGCCACCAGTGTTGCGGGAGATGGCTACACCTTC. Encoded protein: CATSVAGDGYTF.

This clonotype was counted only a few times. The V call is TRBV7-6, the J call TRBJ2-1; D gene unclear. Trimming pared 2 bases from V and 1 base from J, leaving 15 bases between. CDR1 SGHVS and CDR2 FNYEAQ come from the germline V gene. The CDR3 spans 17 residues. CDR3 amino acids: CASSLRSKVGSYNEQFF. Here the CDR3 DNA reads TGTGCCAGCAGCTTAAGAAGTAAGGTGGGGTCCTACAATGAGCAGTTCTTC.

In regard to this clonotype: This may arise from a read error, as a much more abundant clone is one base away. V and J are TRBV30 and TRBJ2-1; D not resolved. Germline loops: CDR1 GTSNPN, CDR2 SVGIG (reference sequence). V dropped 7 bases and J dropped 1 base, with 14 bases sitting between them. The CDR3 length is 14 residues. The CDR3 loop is CASMVGRSYNEQFF. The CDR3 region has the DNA TGTGCCTCGATGGTCGGCAGGTCCTACAATGAGCAGTTCTTC.

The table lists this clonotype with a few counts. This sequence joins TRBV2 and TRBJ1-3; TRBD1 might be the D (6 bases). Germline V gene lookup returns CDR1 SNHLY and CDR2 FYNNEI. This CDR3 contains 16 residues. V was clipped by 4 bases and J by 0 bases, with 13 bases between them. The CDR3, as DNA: TGTGCCAGCAGTGCTACTGGACAGTTCTCTGGAAACACCATATATTTT. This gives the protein CASSATGQFSGNTIYF.

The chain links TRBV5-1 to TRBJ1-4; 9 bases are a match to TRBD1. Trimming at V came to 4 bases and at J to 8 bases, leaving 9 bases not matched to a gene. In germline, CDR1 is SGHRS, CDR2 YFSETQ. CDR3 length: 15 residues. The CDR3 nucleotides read TGCGCCAGCAGCAGACTACAGGGGGCAGGCGAAAAACTGTTTTTT. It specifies CASSRLQGAGEKLFF.

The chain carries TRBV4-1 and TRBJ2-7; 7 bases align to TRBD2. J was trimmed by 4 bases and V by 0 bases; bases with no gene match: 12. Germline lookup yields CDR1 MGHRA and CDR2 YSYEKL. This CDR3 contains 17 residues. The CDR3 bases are TGCGCCAGCAGCCAAGACAGGTTGGAGGAAGCGGGGTACGAGCAGTACTTC. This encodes CASSQDRLEEAGYEQYF.

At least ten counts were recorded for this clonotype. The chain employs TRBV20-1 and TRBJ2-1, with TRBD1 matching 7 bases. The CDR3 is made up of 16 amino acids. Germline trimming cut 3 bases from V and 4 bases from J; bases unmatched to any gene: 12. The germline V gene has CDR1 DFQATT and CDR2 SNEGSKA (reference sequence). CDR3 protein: CSASRGQGVEYNEQFF. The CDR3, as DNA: TGCAGTGCTAGTCGAGGGCAGGGGGTAGAATACAATGAGCAGTTCTTC.

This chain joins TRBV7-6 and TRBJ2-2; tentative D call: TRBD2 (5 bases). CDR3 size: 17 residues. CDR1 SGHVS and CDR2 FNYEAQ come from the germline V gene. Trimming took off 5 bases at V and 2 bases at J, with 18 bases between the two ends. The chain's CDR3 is CASSLGSRRVNTGELFF. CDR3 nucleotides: TGTGCCAGCAGCCTAGGCAGCAGGCGGGTTAACACCGGGGAGCTGTTTTTT.

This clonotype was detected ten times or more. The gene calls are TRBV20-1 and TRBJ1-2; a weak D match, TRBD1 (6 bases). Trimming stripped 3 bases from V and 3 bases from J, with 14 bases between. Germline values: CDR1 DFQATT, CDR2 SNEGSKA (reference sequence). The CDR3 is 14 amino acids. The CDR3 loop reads CSASPGGEDYGYTF. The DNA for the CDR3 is TGCAGTGCTAGTCCTGGGGGCGAGGACTATGGCTACACCTTC.

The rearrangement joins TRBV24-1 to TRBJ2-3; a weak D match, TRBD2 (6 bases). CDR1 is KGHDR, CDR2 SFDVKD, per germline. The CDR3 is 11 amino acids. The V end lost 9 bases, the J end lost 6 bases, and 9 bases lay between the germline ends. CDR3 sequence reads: CATGAGDTQYF. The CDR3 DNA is TGTGCCACCGGGGCGGGGGATACGCAGTATTTT.

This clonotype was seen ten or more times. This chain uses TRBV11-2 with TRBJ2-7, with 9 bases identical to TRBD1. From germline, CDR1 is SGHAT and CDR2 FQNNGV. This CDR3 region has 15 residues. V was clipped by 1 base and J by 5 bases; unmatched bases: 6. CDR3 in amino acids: CASSLGTGAGHEQYF. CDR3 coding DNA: TGTGCCAGCAGCTTAGGGACAGGGGCTGGCCACGAGCAGTACTTC.

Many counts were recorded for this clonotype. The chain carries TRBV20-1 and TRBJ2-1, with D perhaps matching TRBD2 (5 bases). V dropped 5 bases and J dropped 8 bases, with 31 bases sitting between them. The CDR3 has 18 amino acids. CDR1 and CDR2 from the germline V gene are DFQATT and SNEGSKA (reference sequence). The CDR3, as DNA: TGCAGTGCTCGCACCATGAGCGGAGATGGACCTTTGGAGGATGAGCAGTTCTTC. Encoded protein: CSARTMSGDGPLEDEQFF.

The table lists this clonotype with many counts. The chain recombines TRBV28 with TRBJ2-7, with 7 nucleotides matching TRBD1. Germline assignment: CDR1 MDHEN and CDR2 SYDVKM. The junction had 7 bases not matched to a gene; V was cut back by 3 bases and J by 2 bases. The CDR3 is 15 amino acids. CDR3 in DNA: TGTGCCAGCAGTTTCGGGACAGAAATAACCTACGAGCAGTACTTC. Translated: CASSFGTEITYEQYF. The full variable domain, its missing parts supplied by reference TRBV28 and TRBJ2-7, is DVKVTQSSRYLVKRTGEKVFLECVQDMDHENMFWYRQDPGLGLRLIYFSYDVKMKEKGDIPEGYSVSREKKERFSLILESASTNQTSMYLCASSFGTEITYEQYFGPGTRLTVT.

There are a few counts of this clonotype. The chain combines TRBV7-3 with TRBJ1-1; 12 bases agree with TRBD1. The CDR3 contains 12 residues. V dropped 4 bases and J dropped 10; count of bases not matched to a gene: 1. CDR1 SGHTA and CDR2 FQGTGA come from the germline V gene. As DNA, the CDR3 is TGTGCCAGCAGCTCGGGACAGGGGGCAGCTTTCTTT. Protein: CASSSGQGAAFF. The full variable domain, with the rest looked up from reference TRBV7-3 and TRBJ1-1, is GAGVSQTPSNKVTEKGKYVELRCDPISGHTALYWYRQSLGQGPEFLIYFQGTGAADDSGLPNDRFFAVRPEGSVSTLKIQRTERGDSAVYLCASSSGQGAAFFGQGTRLTVV.

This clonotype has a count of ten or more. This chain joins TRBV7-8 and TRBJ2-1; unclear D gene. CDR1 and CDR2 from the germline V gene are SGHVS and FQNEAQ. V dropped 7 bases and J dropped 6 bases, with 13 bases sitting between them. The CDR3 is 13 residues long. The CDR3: CASNVDRSNEQFF. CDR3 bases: TGTGCCAGCAACGTGGACCGTTCCAATGAGCAGTTCTTC.

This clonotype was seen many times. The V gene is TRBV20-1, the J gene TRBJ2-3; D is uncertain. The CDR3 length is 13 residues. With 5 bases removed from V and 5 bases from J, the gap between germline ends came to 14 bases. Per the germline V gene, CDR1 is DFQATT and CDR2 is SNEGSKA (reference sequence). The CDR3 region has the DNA TGCAGTGCTCCGGAAGGGTCGCTAGATACGCAGTATTTT. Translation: CSAPEGSLDTQYF.